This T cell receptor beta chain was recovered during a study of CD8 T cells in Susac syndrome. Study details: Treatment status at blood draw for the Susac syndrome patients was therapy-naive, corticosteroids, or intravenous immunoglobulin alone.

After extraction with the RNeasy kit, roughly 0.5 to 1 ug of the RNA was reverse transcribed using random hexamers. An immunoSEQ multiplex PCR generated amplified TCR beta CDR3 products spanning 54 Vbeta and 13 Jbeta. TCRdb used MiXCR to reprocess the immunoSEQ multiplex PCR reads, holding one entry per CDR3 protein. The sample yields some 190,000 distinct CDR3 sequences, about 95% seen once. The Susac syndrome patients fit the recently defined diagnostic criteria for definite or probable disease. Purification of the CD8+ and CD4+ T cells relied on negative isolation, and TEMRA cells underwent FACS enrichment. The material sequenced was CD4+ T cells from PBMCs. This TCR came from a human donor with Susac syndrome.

The CDR3 bases are TGTGCCAGCAGCTGGACAGCCGGGGGGACTGAAGCTTTCTTT. This translates into CASSWTAGGTEAFF. V gene TRBV6-2 or TRBV6-3 combines with J gene TRBJ1-1; maybe TRBD1 (6 bases). V was clipped by 6 bases and J by 5 bases, with 16 bases between them. CDR3 length: 14 residues. Germline V gene sequence: CDR1 MNHEY, CDR2 SVGEGT.